This T cell receptor (beta chain) is from a study of blood T cells in healthy people across ages. In germline, CDR1 is SGHTA, CDR2 FQGNSA. The CDR3 extends over 15 amino acids. V was pared by 2 bases and J by 4 bases, with 14 bases between. Peripheral blood samples of roughly 9.8 milliliters were drawn from each donor. It was with a sample-barcoded 5' primer and a J-beta primer mix that a second PCR of roughly 7 to 12 cycles was run. From the 5' RACE reads, TCRdb called clonotypes with MiXCR, one entry per CDR3 protein. In the table there are fewer than 700,000 distinct CDR3 sequences, 40% to 50% of which are singletons.

The sample comprised blood. The TCR sequence derives from a man of 80 years or more in good health. This chain connects TRBV7-2 to TRBJ1-2, with D maybe TRBD1 (6 bases). CDR3 sequence reads: CASSLSPGGSYGYTF. The DNA for the CDR3 is TGTGCCAGCAGCTTATCCCCTGGGGGCAGCTATGGCTACACCTTC.